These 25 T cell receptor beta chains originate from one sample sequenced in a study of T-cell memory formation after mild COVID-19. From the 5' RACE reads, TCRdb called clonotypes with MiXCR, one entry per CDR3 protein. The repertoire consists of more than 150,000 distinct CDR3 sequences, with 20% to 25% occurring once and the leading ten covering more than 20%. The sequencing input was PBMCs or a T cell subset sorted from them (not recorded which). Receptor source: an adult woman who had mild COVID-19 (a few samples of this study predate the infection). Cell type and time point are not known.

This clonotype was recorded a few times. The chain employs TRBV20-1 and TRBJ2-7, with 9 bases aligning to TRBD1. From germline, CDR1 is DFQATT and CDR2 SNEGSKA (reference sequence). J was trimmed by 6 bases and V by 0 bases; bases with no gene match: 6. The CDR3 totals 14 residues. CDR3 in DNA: TGCAGTGCTAGAGACCGGACAGGGGAAAGCGAGCAGTACTTC. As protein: CSARDRTGESEQYF.

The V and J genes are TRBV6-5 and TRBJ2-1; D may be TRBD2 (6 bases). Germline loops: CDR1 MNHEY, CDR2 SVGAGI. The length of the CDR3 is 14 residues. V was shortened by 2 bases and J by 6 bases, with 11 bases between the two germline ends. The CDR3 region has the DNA TGTGCCAGCAGTTACGGCGGGACGGGCAATGAGCAGTTCTTC. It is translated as CASSYGGTGNEQFF.

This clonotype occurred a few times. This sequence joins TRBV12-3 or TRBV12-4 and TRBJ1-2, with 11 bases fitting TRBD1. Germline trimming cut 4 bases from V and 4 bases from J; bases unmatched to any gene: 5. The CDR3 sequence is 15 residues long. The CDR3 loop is CASSSGTGGFYGYTF. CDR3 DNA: TGTGCCAGCAGTTCCGGGACAGGGGGTTTCTATGGCTACACCTTC.

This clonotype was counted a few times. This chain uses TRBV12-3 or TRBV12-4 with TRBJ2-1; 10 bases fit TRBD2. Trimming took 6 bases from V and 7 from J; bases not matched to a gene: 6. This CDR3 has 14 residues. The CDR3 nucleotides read TGTGCCAGCAGCCCACTAGCGGGGCTTAATGAGCAGTTCTTC. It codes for CASSPLAGLNEQFF.

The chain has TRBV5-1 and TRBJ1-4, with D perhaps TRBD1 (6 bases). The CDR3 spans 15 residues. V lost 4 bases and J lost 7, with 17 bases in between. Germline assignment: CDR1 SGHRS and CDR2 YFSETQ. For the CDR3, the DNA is TGCGCCAGCAGCGCCGGAGGGGGGCGAGTTGAAAAACTGTTTTTT. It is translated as CASSAGGGRVEKLFF.

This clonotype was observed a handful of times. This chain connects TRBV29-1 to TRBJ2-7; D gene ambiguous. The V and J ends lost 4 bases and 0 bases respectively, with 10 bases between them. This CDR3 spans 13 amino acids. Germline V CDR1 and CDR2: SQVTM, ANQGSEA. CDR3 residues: CSVVATNSYEQYF. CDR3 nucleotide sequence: TGCAGCGTTGTGGCCACCAACTCCTACGAGCAGTACTTC.

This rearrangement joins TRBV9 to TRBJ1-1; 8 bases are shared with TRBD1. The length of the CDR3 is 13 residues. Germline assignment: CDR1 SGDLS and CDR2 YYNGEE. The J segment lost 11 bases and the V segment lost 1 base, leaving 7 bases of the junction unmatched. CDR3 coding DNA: TGTGCCAGCAGCGTATGGGACAGGAGTCACGCTTTCTTT. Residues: CASSVWDRSHAFF.

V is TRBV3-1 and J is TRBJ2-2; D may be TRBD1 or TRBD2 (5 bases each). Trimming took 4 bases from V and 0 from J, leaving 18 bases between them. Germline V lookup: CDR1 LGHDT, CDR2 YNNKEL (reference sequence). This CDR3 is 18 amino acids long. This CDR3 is CASSPPDGTAPNTGELFF. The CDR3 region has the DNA TGTGCCAGCAGCCCACCCGACGGGACGGCCCCGAACACCGGGGAGCTGTTTTTT. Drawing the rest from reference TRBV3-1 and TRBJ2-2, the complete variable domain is DTAVSQTPKYLVTQMGNDKSIKCEQNLGHDTMYWYKQDSKKFLKIMFSYNNKELIINETVPNRFSPKSPDKAHLNLHINSLELGDSAVYFCASSPPDGTAPNTGELFFGEGSRLTVL.

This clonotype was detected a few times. The CDR3 DNA follows: TGTGCCACTGCCCAGGTAGGGAGCGTGGAGCAGTACTTC. Translating it yields CATAQVGSVEQYF. This rearrangement joins TRBV24-1 to TRBJ2-7; TRBD2 might be the D (5 bases). Germline CDR1 is KGHDR and CDR2 is SFDVKD. V was cut by 10 bases and J by 7 bases, with 19 bases left in between. This CDR3 spans 13 amino acids.

This CDR3 is CAISEGDYAQYF. DNA for the CDR3: TGTGCCATCAGTGAGGGGGATTACGCGCAGTATTTT. The chain combines TRBV10-3 with TRBJ2-3, with D hard to call. Trimming shortened V by 2 bases and J by 10 bases, and 10 bases separated the two germline ends. Germline CDR1 and CDR2: ENHRY and SYGVKD. CDR3 length: 12 amino acids.

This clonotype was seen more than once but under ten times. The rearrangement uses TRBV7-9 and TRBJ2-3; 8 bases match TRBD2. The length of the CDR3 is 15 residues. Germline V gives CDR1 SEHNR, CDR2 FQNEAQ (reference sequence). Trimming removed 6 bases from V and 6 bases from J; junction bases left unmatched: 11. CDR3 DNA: TGTGCCAGCAGTCCAGGACTAGCCAGCGCGGATACGCAGTATTTT. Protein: CASSPGLASADTQYF.

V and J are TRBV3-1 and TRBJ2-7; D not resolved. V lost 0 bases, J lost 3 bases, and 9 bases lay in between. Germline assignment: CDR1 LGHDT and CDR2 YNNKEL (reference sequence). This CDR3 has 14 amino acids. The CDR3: CASSQDSTFYEQYF. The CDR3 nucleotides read TGTGCCAGCAGCCAAGATAGTACTTTCTACGAGCAGTACTTC.

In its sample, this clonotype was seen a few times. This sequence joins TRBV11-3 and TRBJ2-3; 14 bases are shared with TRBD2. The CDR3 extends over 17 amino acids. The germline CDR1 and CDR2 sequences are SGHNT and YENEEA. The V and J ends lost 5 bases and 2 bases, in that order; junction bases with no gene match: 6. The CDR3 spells CASSPGLAGGYTDTQYF. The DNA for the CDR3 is TGTGCCAGCAGCCCCGGACTAGCGGGAGGTTACACAGATACGCAGTATTTT. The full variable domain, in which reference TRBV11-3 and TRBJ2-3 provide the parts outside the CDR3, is EAGVVQSPRYKIIEKKQPVAFWCNPISGHNTLYWYLQNLGQGPELLIRYENEEAVDDSQLPKDRFSAERLKGVDSTLKIQPAELGDSAVYLCASSPGLAGGYTDTQYFGPGTRLTVL.

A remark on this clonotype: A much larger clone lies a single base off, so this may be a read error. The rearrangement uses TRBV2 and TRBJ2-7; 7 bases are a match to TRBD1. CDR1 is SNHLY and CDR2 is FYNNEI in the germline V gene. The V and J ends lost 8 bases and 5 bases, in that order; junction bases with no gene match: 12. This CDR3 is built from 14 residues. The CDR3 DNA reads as TGTGCCAGCGGTTTATGGACAGGTTCTAACGAGCAGTACTTC. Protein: CASGLWTGSNEQYF.

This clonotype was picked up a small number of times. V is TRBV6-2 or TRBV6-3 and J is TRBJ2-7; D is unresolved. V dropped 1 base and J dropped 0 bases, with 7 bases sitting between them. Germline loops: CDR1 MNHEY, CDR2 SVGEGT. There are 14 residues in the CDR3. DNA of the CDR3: TGTGCCAGCAGTTACTTGCAGGACTCCTACGAGCAGTACTTC. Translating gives CASSYLQDSYEQYF.

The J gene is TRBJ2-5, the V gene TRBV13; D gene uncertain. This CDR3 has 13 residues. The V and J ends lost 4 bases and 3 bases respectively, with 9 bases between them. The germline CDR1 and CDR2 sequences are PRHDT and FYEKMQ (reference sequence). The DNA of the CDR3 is TGTGCCAGCAGCTCCCATCCGGAAGAGACCCAGTACTTC. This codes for CASSSHPEETQYF.

Written as DNA, the CDR3 is TGTGCCACCAGTGACCTCGGGACCCTGGGGGAGAACGGGGAGCTGTTTTTT. It yields the protein CATSDLGTLGENGELFF. The chain has TRBV24-1 and TRBJ2-2; possibly TRBD1 or TRBD2 for D (5 bases each). The V and J ends lost 4 bases and 7 bases respectively, with 21 bases between them. In germline, CDR1 is KGHDR, CDR2 SFDVKD. There are 17 residues in the CDR3.

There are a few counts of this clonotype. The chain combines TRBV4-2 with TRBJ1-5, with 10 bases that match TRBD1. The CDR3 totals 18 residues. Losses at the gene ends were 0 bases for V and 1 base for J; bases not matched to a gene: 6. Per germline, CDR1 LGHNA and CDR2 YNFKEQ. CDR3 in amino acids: CASSQDLPGQGSNQPQHF. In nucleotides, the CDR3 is TGTGCCAGCAGCCAAGATCTACCGGGACAGGGGAGCAATCAGCCCCAGCATTTT.

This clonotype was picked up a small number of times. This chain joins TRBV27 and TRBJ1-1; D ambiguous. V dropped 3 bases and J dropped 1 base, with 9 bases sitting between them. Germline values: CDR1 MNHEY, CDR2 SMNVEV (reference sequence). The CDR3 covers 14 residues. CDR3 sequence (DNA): TGTGCCAGCAGTTTTTTAGGGCAGAACACTGAAGCTTTCTTT. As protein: CASSFLGQNTEAFF.

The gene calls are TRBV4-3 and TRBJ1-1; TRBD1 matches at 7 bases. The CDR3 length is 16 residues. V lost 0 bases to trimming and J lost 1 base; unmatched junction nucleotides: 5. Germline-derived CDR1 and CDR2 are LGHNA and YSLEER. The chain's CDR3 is CASSQDTGAQNTEAFF. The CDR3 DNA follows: TGCGCCAGCAGCCAAGATACAGGGGCGCAGAACACTGAAGCTTTCTTT.

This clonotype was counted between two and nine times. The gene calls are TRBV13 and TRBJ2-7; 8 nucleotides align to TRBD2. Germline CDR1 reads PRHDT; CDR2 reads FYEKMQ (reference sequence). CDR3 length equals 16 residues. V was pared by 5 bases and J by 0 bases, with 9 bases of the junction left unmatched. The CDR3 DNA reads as TGTGCCAGCAGCCCAGCCGGTAGCGGGGTCTCCTACGAGCAGTACTTC. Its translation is CASSPAGSGVSYEQYF. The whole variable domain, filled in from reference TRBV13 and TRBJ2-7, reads AAGVIQSPRHLIKEKRETATLKCYPIPRHDTVYWYQQGPGQDPQFLISFYEKMQSDKGSIPDRFSAQQFSDYHSELNMSSLELGDSALYFCASSPAGSGVSYEQYFGPGTRLTVT.

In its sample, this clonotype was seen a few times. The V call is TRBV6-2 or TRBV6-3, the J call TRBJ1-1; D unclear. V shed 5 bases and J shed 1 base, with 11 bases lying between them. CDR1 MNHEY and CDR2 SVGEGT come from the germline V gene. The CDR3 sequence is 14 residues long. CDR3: CASSPRERNTEAFF. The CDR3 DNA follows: TGTGCCAGCAGTCCCCGGGAGAGGAACACTGAAGCTTTCTTT.

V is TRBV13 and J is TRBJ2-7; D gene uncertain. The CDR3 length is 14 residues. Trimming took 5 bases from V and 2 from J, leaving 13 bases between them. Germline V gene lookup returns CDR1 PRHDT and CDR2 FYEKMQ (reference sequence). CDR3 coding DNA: TGTGCCAGCAGCCCCGGACCCTGGACCTACGAGCAGTACTTC. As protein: CASSPGPWTYEQYF.

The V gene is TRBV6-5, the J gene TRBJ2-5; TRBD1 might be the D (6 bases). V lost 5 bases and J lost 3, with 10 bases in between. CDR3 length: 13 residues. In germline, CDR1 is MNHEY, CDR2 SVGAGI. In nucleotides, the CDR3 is TGTGCCAGCAGTCCGGACAGAGAAGAGACCCAGTACTTC. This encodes CASSPDREETQYF.

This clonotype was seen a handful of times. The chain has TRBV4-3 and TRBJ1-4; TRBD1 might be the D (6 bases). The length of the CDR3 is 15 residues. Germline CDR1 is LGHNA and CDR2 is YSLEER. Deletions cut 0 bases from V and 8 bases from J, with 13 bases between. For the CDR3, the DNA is TGCGCCAGCAGCCAAGATGCCGGGGGCATGGAAAAACTGTTTTTT. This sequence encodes CASSQDAGGMEKLFF.